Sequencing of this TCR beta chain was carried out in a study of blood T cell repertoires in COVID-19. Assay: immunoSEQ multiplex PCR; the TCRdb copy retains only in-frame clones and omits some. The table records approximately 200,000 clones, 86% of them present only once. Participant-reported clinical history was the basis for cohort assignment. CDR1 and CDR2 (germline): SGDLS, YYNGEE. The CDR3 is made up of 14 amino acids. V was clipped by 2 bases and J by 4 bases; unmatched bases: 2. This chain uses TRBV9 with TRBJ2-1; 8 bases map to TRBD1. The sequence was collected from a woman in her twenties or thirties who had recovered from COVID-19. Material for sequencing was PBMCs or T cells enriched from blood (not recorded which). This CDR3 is CASSVRTGYNEQFF. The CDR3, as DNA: TGTGCCAGCAGCGTCCGGACAGGGTACAATGAGCAGTTCTTC.